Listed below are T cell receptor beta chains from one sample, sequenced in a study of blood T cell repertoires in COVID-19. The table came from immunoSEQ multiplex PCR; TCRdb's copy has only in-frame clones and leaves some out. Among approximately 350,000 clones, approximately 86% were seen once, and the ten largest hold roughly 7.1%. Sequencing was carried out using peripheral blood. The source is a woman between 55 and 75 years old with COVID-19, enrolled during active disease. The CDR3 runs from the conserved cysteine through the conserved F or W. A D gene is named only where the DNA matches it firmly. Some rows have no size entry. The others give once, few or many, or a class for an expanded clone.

CSVDASNYGYTF | TGCAGCGTTGATGCCAGTAACTATGGCTACACCTTC | . | TRBV29-1 | . | TRBJ1-2
CASSLRPGLTLTGGYTF | TGTGCCAGCAGTCTAAGACCGGGGTTAACGCTTACGGGCGGCTACACCTTC | . | TRBV27 | . | TRBJ1-2
CASSRRAPRGLDPYEQYF | TGTGCCAGCAGTCGAAGGGCTCCCAGAGGACTTGACCCCTACGAGCAGTACTTC | . | TRBV27 | . | TRBJ2-7
CASSAAGLAKNIQYF | TGTGCCAGCAGCGCGGCTGGGCTAGCCAAAAACATTCAGTACTTC | . | TRBV9 | . | TRBJ2-4
CASSSPGQGSYEQYF | TGTGCCAGCAGTTCGCCGGGACAGGGGTCCTACGAGCAGTACTTC | TRBD1 | TRBV28 | . | TRBJ2-7
CASSPTRQGAGNTIYF | TGTGCCAGCAGCCCGACTAGACAGGGGGCTGGAAACACCATATATTTT | TRBD1 | TRBV4-2 | . | TRBJ1-3
CASSFATSGANVLTF | TGTGCCAGCAGCTTTGCGACATCTGGGGCCAACGTCCTGACTTTC | . | TRBV7-7 | . | TRBJ2-6
CASSRRGSGGGRDTQYF | TGTGCCAGCAGCCGGAGGGGTAGCGGGGGTGGGAGAGATACGCAGTATTTT | TRBD2 | TRBV3-1/TRBV3-2 | . | TRBJ2-3
CASSRGLGVDSPLHF | TGTGCCAGCAGCAGGGGACTCGGGGTGGATTCACCCCTCCACTTT | . | TRBV3-1/TRBV3-2 | few | TRBJ1-6
CASSLGPGDTDTQYF | TGTGCCAGCAGCCTAGGCCCAGGGGACACAGATACGCAGTATTTT | . | TRBV7-2 | once | TRBJ2-3
CSVEFPWASQEKLFF | TGCAGCGTTGAATTCCCTTGGGCCAGCCAGGAAAAACTGTTTTTT | . | TRBV29-1 | . | TRBJ1-4
CAPTFLGGGTDTQYF | TGCGCCCCCACCTTTCTCGGGGGGGGGACAGATACGCAGTATTTT | TRBD2 | TRBV5-1 | . | TRBJ2-3
CASSQDPGAYEQYF | TGCGCCAGCAGCCAAGATCCCGGAGCCTACGAGCAGTACTTC | . | TRBV4-1 | . | TRBJ2-7
CSARAGGEAFF | TGCAGTGCTAGAGCCGGGGGGGAAGCTTTCTTT | . | TRBV20-1 | . | TRBJ1-1
CASSGVYRDTEAFF | TGTGCCAGCAGTGGCGTTTACAGGGACACTGAAGCTTTCTTT | . | TRBV2 | . | TRBJ1-1
CASSYSTRGPYGYTF | TGTGCCAGCAGTTACTCGACTAGGGGGCCCTATGGCTACACCTTC | TRBD1 | TRBV6-5 | . | TRBJ1-2
CASSLVGGAGGYTF | TGTGCCAGCAGTTTAGTTGGTGGGGCCGGGGGCTACACCTTC | . | TRBV27 | . | TRBJ1-2
CAGGVRWDEQYF | TGTGCCGGGGGGGTGAGGTGGGACGAGCAGTACTTC | TRBD2 | TRBV2 | . | TRBJ2-7
CASSQYRFMNTEAFF | TGTGCCAGCAGCCAGTACAGATTTATGAACACTGAAGCTTTCTTT | . | TRBV3-1/TRBV3-2 | few | TRBJ1-1
CASSYSRLAGNTDTQYF | TGTGCCAGCAGTTACTCCCGACTAGCGGGGAACACAGATACGCAGTATTTT | TRBD2 | TRBV6-2/TRBV6-3 | . | TRBJ2-3
CASSPNGQGYTF | TGCGCCAGCAGCCCGAACGGACAGGGCTACACCTTC | . | TRBV4-1 | . | TRBJ1-2
CASSLHGDYEQYF | TGTGCCAGCAGCTTACACGGGGACTACGAGCAGTACTTC | . | TRBV7-9 | . | TRBJ2-7
CASSVAGGGSYEQYF | TGTGCCAGCAGCGTAGCGGGGGGCGGTTCCTACGAGCAGTACTTC | . | TRBV9 | . | TRBJ2-7
CASSYSRGTAYEQYF | TGTGCCAGCAGTTATTCGCGGGGTACGGCCTACGAGCAGTACTTC | . | TRBV6-2/TRBV6-3 | . | TRBJ2-7
CASGTGHGYEQYF | TGTGCCAGCGGCACGGGACACGGCTACGAGCAGTACTTC | . | TRBV9 | . | TRBJ2-7
CASSGGLAANTGELFF | TGCGCCAGCAGTGGGGGACTAGCGGCGAACACCGGGGAGCTGTTTTTT | TRBD2 | TRBV10-2 | . | TRBJ2-2
CASRTEDTPYGYTF | TGTGCCTCAAGGACGGAGGATACACCCTATGGCTACACCTTC | . | TRBV2 | . | TRBJ1-2
CASSQESRSGVDF | TGCGCCAGCAGCCAAGAATCAAGGAGCGGGGTCGACTTC | . | TRBV4-1 | . | TRBJ1-2
CASSEPGHGSEKLFF | TGTGCCAGCAGTGAACCGGGACACGGCTCCGAAAAACTGTTTTTT | . | TRBV6-1 | . | TRBJ1-4
CASSLVAGTHEQYF | TGTGCCAGCAGCTTAGTGGCGGGAACCCACGAGCAGTACTTC | . | TRBV11-3 | . | TRBJ2-7
CASSTHMNTEAFF | TGTGCCAGCAGCACCCACATGAACACTGAAGCTTTCTTT | . | TRBV9 | . | TRBJ1-1
CASSAQGQGLGQPQHF | TGTGCCAGCTCGGCCCAGGGACAGGGATTGGGTCAGCCCCAGCATTTT | TRBD1 | TRBV18 | . | TRBJ1-5
CASTKGTGAEKLFF | TGTGCCAGCACCAAAGGGACAGGGGCCGAAAAACTGTTTTTT | TRBD1 | TRBV7-9 | few | TRBJ1-4
CASSQTPNSGNTIYF | TGCGCCAGCAGCCAGACACCTAACTCTGGAAACACCATATATTTT | . | TRBV5-1 | . | TRBJ1-3
CASSYGLRGEKLFF | TGTGCCAGCAGTTACGGGCTCAGGGGTGAAAAACTGTTTTTT | . | TRBV6-5 | once | TRBJ1-4
CASRSPGGPTDTQYF | TGTGCCAGCAGATCCCCGGGGGGGCCTACAGATACGCAGTATTTT | TRBD2 | TRBV7-6 | . | TRBJ2-3
CASSQASTRETQYF | TGCGCCAGCAGCCAAGCTAGCACGCGGGAGACCCAGTACTTC | . | TRBV4-1 | . | TRBJ2-5
CASSRGITRNTEAFF | TGTGCCAGCAGCCGAGGGATAACACGGAACACTGAAGCTTTCTTT | . | TRBV6-5 | . | TRBJ1-1
CASSFTSGGSYEQYF | TGCGCCAGCAGCTTCACATCAGGGGGCTCCTACGAGCAGTACTTC | TRBD1 | TRBV5-1 | once | TRBJ2-7
CATQTRQGFYEQYF | TGTGCCACCCAGACCCGACAAGGATTCTACGAGCAGTACTTC | . | TRBV6-6 | . | TRBJ2-7
CASSQVYRDDETQYF | TGTGCCAGCAGCCAAGTTTACAGGGATGACGAGACCCAGTACTTC | . | TRBV14 | . | TRBJ2-5
CASSFRPGGAYQETQYF | TGCGCCAGCAGCTTTCGCCCGGGCGGGGCCTACCAAGAGACCCAGTACTTC | . | TRBV5-1 | . | TRBJ2-5
CSASVSAGGDYGYTF | TGCAGTGCTAGTGTGTCGGCAGGGGGCGACTATGGCTACACCTTC | TRBD1 | TRBV20-1 | . | TRBJ1-2
CASSFGTGGDNYGYTF | TGCGCCAGCAGCTTCGGGACAGGGGGCGATAACTATGGCTACACCTTC | TRBD1 | TRBV5-1 | . | TRBJ1-2
CASSLIRNEQFF | TGTGCCAGCAGCTTGATACGGAATGAGCAGTTCTTC | . | TRBV5-4 | . | TRBJ2-1
CASSQGPGTGDADTQYF | TGTGCCAGCAGCCAAGGGCCTGGGACAGGCGACGCAGATACGCAGTATTTT | TRBD1 | TRBV3-1/TRBV3-2 | . | TRBJ2-3
CASSEASRPHRQPQHF | TGTGCCAGCAGTGAAGCAAGCAGGCCCCACAGGCAGCCCCAGCATTTT | . | TRBV6-1 | . | TRBJ1-5
CASRREETQYF | TGTGCCAGTAGAAGAGAAGAGACCCAGTACTTC | . | TRBV19 | . | TRBJ2-5
CAGGTYRLEGYTF | TGTGCCGGAGGGACCTACAGACTTGAAGGCTACACCTTC | . | TRBV2 | . | TRBJ1-2
CASSLTGSGSYGYTF | TGCGCCAGCAGCTTAACAGGGTCGGGGAGTTATGGCTACACCTTC | . | TRBV5-1 | . | TRBJ1-2
CASSYYTSGGADTQYF | TGTGCCAGCAGTTACTATACTAGCGGGGGGGCAGATACGCAGTATTTT | TRBD2 | TRBV6-2/TRBV6-3 | . | TRBJ2-3
CASSLYRLPTEGYTF | TGTGCCAGCAGTTTATACAGGCTCCCAACGGAAGGCTACACCTTC | . | TRBV27 | . | TRBJ1-2
CASSSGQLNTEAFF | TGCGCCAGCAGCTCCGGACAATTGAACACTGAAGCTTTCTTT | . | TRBV5-1 | . | TRBJ1-1
CASAVTAEDTEAFF | TGTGCCAGCGCAGTGACGGCTGAGGACACTGAAGCTTTCTTT | . | TRBV27 | . | TRBJ1-1
CASSVRVVAGGTDTQYF | TGTGCCAGCAGCGTGAGGGTTGTGGCGGGGGGCACAGATACGCAGTATTTT | TRBD2 | TRBV9 | . | TRBJ2-3